This T cell receptor (beta chain) was recorded in a study of breast tumors, draining lymph nodes, adjacent tissues. At least ten counts were recorded for this clonotype. Its antigen is as yet unknown. Study-level points and caveats: Compared with basal-like, luminal-like tumors shared significantly more repertoire with nontumor tissue. Tumor TCR diversity was below lymph nodes but above nontumor tissue. Tumor T cell lymph node origin was a supported hypothesis, not proven. Data fit most tumor T cells coming from lymph node, expanding in tumor.

The CDR3 loop spans 14 amino acids. V lost 0 bases and J lost 4, with 11 bases in between. The germline V gene has CDR1 SGHDT and CDR2 YYEEEE. TCRdb processed the multiplex PCR reads anew with MiXCR; each CDR3 protein has one entry. The sample yields about 35,000 distinct CDR3 sequences, 35% to 45% seen once. Sequenced: breast tumor tissue. The rearrangement joins TRBV5-6 to TRBJ2-7, with D tentatively TRBD1 (6 bases). This receptor was identified in a female donor with breast cancer. Some clones in this sample may be carry-over from other donors' samples. This CDR3 is CASSLAWQGYEQYF. CDR3 nucleotides: TGTGCCAGCAGCTTGGCCTGGCAGGGGTACGAGCAGTACTTC.